This record concerns one T cell receptor beta chain sequence. This clone showed up just once. Its antigen target is currently unknown. One base away there is no much larger clone; base qualities are not given. The junction shows trimming of 2 bases on V and 0 bases on J, plus 9 bases between the germline ends. The CDR3 covers 15 residues, taking in both the cysteine and the phenylalanine. Kept here is only the CDR3 DNA, which spans 45 bases and is read in frame from base 1. As encoded in the germline V gene, CDR1 is SGHRS while CDR2 is YFSETQ. A second Seattle source provided samples from volunteer blood donors who had recovered from COVID-19. Each collaborating institution followed its own protocols to collect whole blood in K2EDTA tubes. For TCRbeta analysis, collaborators shipped samples in one of three forms: frozen whole blood, isolated PBMCs, or DNA extracted from either of those sample types.

The immunoSEQ Assay, a bias-controlled multiplex PCR, was used to amplify TCRbeta CDR3 regions from genomic DNA. As for the authors' bioinformatics: The number of nucleated cells in each sample was estimated by amplification of reference gene primers within the assay. Sequence reads were collapsed and filtered to measure the absolute abundance of every unique TCRbeta CDR3 rearrangement. For each sample, productive Simpson clonality was calculated as the square root of Simpson's diversity index over productive rearrangements. As stored in TCRdb, this immuneACCESS dataset retains in-frame rearrangements with V and J assigned. A fraction of the clones does not appear; measured against another copy, unresolved V genes explain less than half of the discrepancy, and the remainder lacks a known reason. Clonal size and the V and J genes are those of that table, whereas D and trimming came from the DNA. Recorded for this sample are about 160,000 clones; roughly 89% of them occurred a single time. The top ten hold around 4% of the sample.

These data originate in a study of blood T cell repertoires in COVID-19 (dated by TCRdb to the early 2020s). Regarding the research as a whole: Collaborator samples came from the United States, Italy and Spain and covered acute and convalescent phases of COVID-19. The material from the prospective study consisted of cDNA or gDNA derived from T cells, B-cell-depleted T cells, or PBMCs. The dataset comprised deeply sampled blood TCRbeta repertoires from subjects exposed to, actively infected with, or recovered from COVID-19. The repertoires were released in a freely available public database meant as a resource for research on the immune response to SARS-CoV-2. The samples were drawn from the first 160 participants of the ongoing ImmuneRACE study and from more than 1,000 subjects provided by 6 global collaborators. Nearly every sample came with metadata listing a de-identified subject ID, COVID-19 status, age in years and sex. Where available, HLA class I and class II types were obtained from metadata supplied by the sample provider rather than from assay-based typing. Study-wide findings and limitations: The amount of clinical and demographic metadata varied by source and participant and was provided uncurated.

Sequences were obtained from peripheral blood. The receptor was isolated from a woman aged 55-69 years who had recovered from COVID-19. The sequence is built from TRBV5-1 and TRBJ2-1; no D gene can be assigned with confidence. The CDR3 in this case is CASSLQLSSYNEQFF. The nucleotide sequence is given as TGCGCCAGCAGCTTACAACTAAGCTCCTACAATGAGCAGTTCTTC.